The 8 T cell receptor beta chains below all came from one sample that was sequenced in a study of OX40 agonist ivuxolimab in advanced cancers. Sequenced by immunoSEQ multiplex PCR; TCRdb stores in-frame clones only, minus some. The sample contains about 70,000 clones, 86% of which appear only once. The sequences come from CD4+ or CD8+ T cells sorted from blood, collected in a trial of the OX40 agonist ivuxolimab. These TCRs come from an adult with an advanced solid tumor such as melanoma, head and neck, liver or kidney cancer.

The CDR3 sequence is CAISESTSGTDTQYF. The CDR3 DNA follows: TGTGCCATCAGTGAGTCTACTAGCGGCACAGATACGCAGTATTTT. The genes are TRBV10-3 and TRBJ2-3; 7 positions match TRBD2. Trimming cost V 0 bases and J 1 base; bases outside gene matches: 1. The germline gives CDR1 ENHRY, CDR2 SYGVKD. The CDR3 consists of 15 residues.

The V and J genes are TRBV2 and TRBJ2-1, with D unclear. Germline V gives CDR1 SNHLY, CDR2 FYNNEI. Trimming stripped 7 bases from V and 5 bases from J, with 9 bases between. There are 12 residues in the CDR3. In DNA, the CDR3 is TGTGCCAGCAATGGGCAGCACAATGAGCAGTTCTTC. Translation: CASNGQHNEQFF.

The genes are TRBV19 and TRBJ2-1, with 7 bases aligning to TRBD2. J gave up 4 bases and V 3 bases, and 6 bases lay outside the gene matches. The CDR3 runs to 15 residues. Germline CDR1 and CDR2: LNHDA and SQIVND (reference sequence). CDR3 amino acids: CASSMGGIGYNEQFF. The CDR3, as DNA: TGTGCCAGTAGTATGGGGGGGATTGGATACAATGAGCAGTTCTTC.

The V call is TRBV7-2, the J call TRBJ2-3, with 10 bases that match TRBD2. This CDR3 has 15 amino acids. J was trimmed by 4 bases and V by 5 bases; bases with no gene match: 6. Germline assignment: CDR1 SGHTA and CDR2 FQGNSA. This CDR3 is CASSPGLAVSDTQYF. Written as DNA, the CDR3 is TGTGCCAGCAGCCCAGGACTAGCGGTGTCAGATACGCAGTATTTT.

The chain uses TRBV30 and TRBJ2-3; TRBD1 might be the D (6 bases). The CDR3 loop spans 14 amino acids. Germline CDR1 is GTSNPN and CDR2 is SVGIG (reference sequence). Trimming pared 0 bases from V and 0 bases from J, leaving 7 bases between. The CDR3 nucleotides are TGTGCCTGGAGTGTAAGGGGGAGCACAGATACGCAGTATTTT. Translating gives CAWSVRGSTDTQYF.

The chain is built from TRBV19 and TRBJ1-2; the match to TRBD1 covers 7 bases. V shed 6 bases and J 1 base; nucleotides not matched to a gene: 5. Per germline, CDR1 LNHDA and CDR2 SQIVND (reference sequence). The CDR3 length is 14 residues. For the CDR3, the DNA is TGTGCCAGTAGCCGCGGGACAGTTAACTATGGCTACACCTTC. This sequence encodes CASSRGTVNYGYTF.

CDR3 sequence reads: CSVRIADNQPQHF. The CDR3 bases are TGCAGCGTTAGGATCGCAGACAATCAGCCCCAGCATTTT. The chain is built from TRBV29-1 and TRBJ1-5; D call uncertain. This CDR3 region has 13 residues. Germline V CDR1 and CDR2: SQVTM, ANQGSEA. The V gene lost 5 bases and the J gene lost 3 bases, with 11 bases spanning the gap.

The genes are TRBV5-1 and TRBJ1-1; no reliable D call. The CDR3 spans 16 residues. Germline V gives CDR1 SGHRS, CDR2 YFSETQ. V was trimmed by 0 bases and J by 0 bases, leaving 12 bases between them. The CDR3 reads CASSLAPSSVNTEAFF. CDR3 bases: TGCGCCAGCAGCTTGGCCCCCAGCTCCGTGAACACTGAAGCTTTCTTT.